This T cell receptor beta chain was captured by sequencing in a study of PD-L1 blockade in urothelial cancer. Study information: Blood drawn 3 weeks (second dose) and 6 weeks after treatment start was analyzed.

As for time point: pretreatment peripheral blood. TCRdb keeps only in-frame clones here, not all; method: immunoSEQ multiplex PCR. Here the sample spans some 74,000 clones, approximately 86% being singletons. This clonotype originated in a man aged 35 to 55 with urothelial cancer. The sample consisted of PBMCs, taken around atezolizumab (anti-PD-L1) treatment.

The CDR3 DNA reads TGTGCCAGCAGCTACGGACAGGGCGGCAATCAGCCCCAGCATTTT. Protein product: CASSYGQGGNQPQHF. The chain combines TRBV7-2 with TRBJ1-5; the match to TRBD1 covers 8 bases. The germline V gene has CDR1 SGHTA and CDR2 FQGNSA. The CDR3 runs to 15 residues. V lost 4 bases and J lost 2; bases outside the gene matches: 4.